Shown below are 29 T cell receptor beta chains from a single sample sequenced in a study of blood T cells in healthy people across ages. Using a J-beta primer mix together with a sample-barcoded 5' primer, a second PCR was run for roughly 6 to 12 cycles. Using its own MiXCR run on the 5' RACE reads, TCRdb lists one record per CDR3 protein. Of 700,000 or so distinct CDR3 sequences in the sample, 20% to 25% are singletons; the top ten hold 22%. Input material: blood. These receptors were taken from a man between 65 and 79 years old in good health.

This clonotype was observed once. V and J are TRBV5-1 and TRBJ2-5; D unclear. The V gene's germline CDR1 is SGHRS and CDR2 YFSETQ. Trimming left V 2 bases short and J 0 bases short, with 8 bases between. The CDR3 is 14 amino acids. The CDR3 loop reads CASSLPNDQETQYF. DNA for the CDR3: TGCGCCAGCAGCTTACCCAATGACCAAGAGACCCAGTACTTC.

The V gene is TRBV7-9, the J gene TRBJ2-5; perhaps D is TRBD1 or TRBD2 (5 bases each). Per germline, CDR1 SEHNR and CDR2 FQNEAQ (reference sequence). The germline V and J ends were trimmed by 4 bases and 5 bases, with 17 bases remaining between them. The CDR3 sequence is 15 residues long. CDR3 coding DNA: TGTGCCAGCAGCTCGGGGACGCCTCTTCCGGAGACCCAGTACTTC. It encodes CASSSGTPLPETQYF.

This clonotype turned up a few times. A read error may be the cause here, since a much bigger clone is one base away. The chain carries TRBV6-6 and TRBJ1-2; 7 nucleotides line up with TRBD1. Germline V gene data show CDR1 as MNHNY and CDR2 as SVGAGI (reference sequence). V dropped 6 bases and J dropped 4; count of bases not matched to a gene: 5. The CDR3 has 13 residues. The CDR3 DNA is TGTGCCAGCAGCCAGGGACAGAGCTATGGCTACACCTTC. Translating it yields CASSQGQSYGYTF.

This chain uses TRBV5-1 with TRBJ2-1; 11 bases agree with TRBD2. V was clipped by 1 base and J by 6 bases; unmatched bases: 3. The CDR3 contains 15 residues. Germline V gene sequence: CDR1 SGHRS, CDR2 YFSETQ. CDR3 sequence (DNA): TGCGCCAGCAGCTTGAAACTAGCGGGGGCCAATGAGCAGTTCTTC. Protein product: CASSLKLAGANEQFF.

This clonotype was counted between two and nine times. The J gene is TRBJ2-4, the V gene TRBV7-9; TRBD2 matches 7 bases. The CDR3 runs 14 residues. Germline CDR1 is SEHNR and CDR2 is FQNEAQ (reference sequence). J gave up 8 bases and V 1 base, and 5 bases lay outside the gene matches. CDR3 sequence: CASSLGGGGDIQYF. CDR3 in DNA: TGTGCCAGCAGCTTAGGGGGCGGGGGTGACATTCAGTACTTC.

This clonotype was seen a few times. The V and J genes are TRBV13 and TRBJ2-1; TRBD1 aligns across 9 bases. This CDR3 comprises 15 residues. After removal of 5 bases from V and 2 bases from J, the junction contained 4 bases not matched to a gene. Germline assignment: CDR1 PRHDT and CDR2 FYEKMQ (reference sequence). The CDR3 loop reads CASSINRGPYNEQFF. Here the CDR3 DNA reads TGTGCCAGCAGCATAAACAGGGGGCCCTACAATGAGCAGTTCTTC. Full variable domain (missing parts from reference TRBV13 and TRBJ2-1): AAGVIQSPRHLIKEKRETATLKCYPIPRHDTVYWYQQGPGQDPQFLISFYEKMQSDKGSIPDRFSAQQFSDYHSELNMSSLELGDSALYFCASSINRGPYNEQFFGPGTRLTVL.

The rearrangement links TRBV30 to TRBJ1-1; D may be TRBD1 (5 bases). The V and J ends lost 5 bases and 5 bases respectively, with 15 bases between them. CDR3 size: 13 residues. Germline V CDR1 and CDR2: GTSNPN, SVGIG (reference sequence). In DNA form, the CDR3 reads TGTGCCTGGCGTCGGTCAGGGCAGACTGAAGCTTTCTTT. This gives the protein CAWRRSGQTEAFF.

DNA of the CDR3: TGCAGTGCTGCAAACAATGAGCAGTTCTTC. Encoded protein: CSAANNEQFF. The rearrangement joins TRBV20-1 to TRBJ2-1; D is unclear. This CDR3 is 10 amino acids long. V was pared by 5 bases and J by 5 bases, with 4 bases between. Germline V lookup: CDR1 DFQATT, CDR2 SNEGSKA (reference sequence).

The chain uses TRBV27 and TRBJ2-7; tentative D call: TRBD2 (5 bases). Judging by the DNA end, TRBJ2-1 fits better; the J call may be wrong. Germline CDR1 is MNHEY and CDR2 is SMNVEV (reference sequence). The CDR3 sequence is 14 residues long. The CDR3 spells CASNTGNKLSEQFF. CDR3 DNA sequence: TGTGCCAGCAATACCGGGAATAAGCTGTCCGAGCAGTTCTTC.

This clonotype was detected a few times. The rearrangement joins TRBV20-1 to TRBJ1-4; 9 bases match TRBD1. This CDR3 has 18 amino acids. The germline V gene has CDR1 DFQATT and CDR2 SNEGSKA (reference sequence). J was trimmed by 0 bases and V by 6 bases; bases with no gene match: 14. The CDR3 loop reads CSASDGTGSFATNEKLFF. The CDR3 DNA reads as TGCAGTGCGAGTGATGGGACAGGGTCCTTTGCAACTAATGAAAAACTGTTTTTT.

The sample holds one count of this clonotype. V usage is TRBV7-9 and J usage is TRBJ1-3; 8 bases line up with TRBD1. Trimming removed 5 bases from V and 0 bases from J; junction bases left unmatched: 6. CDR3 length: 16 amino acids. The germline CDR1 and CDR2 sequences are SEHNR and FQNEAQ (reference sequence). The CDR3 DNA is TGTGCCAGCAGCCCCGACAGGGGAAGCTCTGGAAACACCATATATTTT. It translates to CASSPDRGSSGNTIYF.

This clonotype was picked up many times. This chain uses TRBV28 with TRBJ1-5; 11 nucleotides line up with TRBD1. CDR1 and CDR2 from the germline V gene are MDHEN and SYDVKM. The CDR3 totals 15 residues. V was clipped by 4 bases and J by 6 bases; unmatched bases: 5. The CDR3 nucleotides are TGTGCCAGCAGTTCGGGACAGGGGGTGAGTCAGCCCCAGCATTTT. Protein product: CASSSGQGVSQPQHF. Full variable domain (outside the CDR3, taken from reference TRBV28 and TRBJ1-5): DVKVTQSSRYLVKRTGEKVFLECVQDMDHENMFWYRQDPGLGLRLIYFSYDVKMKEKGDIPEGYSVSREKKERFSLILESASTNQTSMYLCASSSGQGVSQPQHFGDGTRLSIL.

This clonotype was observed a few times. The chain recombines TRBV6-6 with TRBJ2-3; D gene ambiguous. Germline-derived CDR1 and CDR2 are MNHNY and SVGAGI (reference sequence). The CDR3 runs to 15 residues. V lost 1 base, J lost 2 bases, and 10 bases lay in between. The CDR3 here is CASSYLSPDTDTQYF. For the CDR3, the DNA is TGTGCCAGCAGTTACTTATCTCCCGACACAGATACGCAGTATTTT.

The chain has TRBV18 and TRBJ2-4; TRBD1 is a possible D gene (6 bases). The ends were cut back, 2 bases at V and 9 bases at J, with 8 bases in the middle. Germline V gene sequence: CDR1 KGHSH, CDR2 LQKENI. The CDR3 is 12 residues long. CDR3 in DNA: TGTGCCAGCTCACCAATCAGGGGCATTCAGTACTTC. It specifies CASSPIRGIQYF.

This clonotype was seen only a few times. V is TRBV5-1 and J is TRBJ2-7, with 8 bases that match TRBD1. The CDR3 is made up of 14 amino acids. Germline lookup yields CDR1 SGHRS and CDR2 YFSETQ. V lost 4 bases and J lost 3; bases outside the gene matches: 6. The chain's CDR3 is CASSPGQADYEQYF. The CDR3 DNA is TGCGCCAGCAGCCCGGGACAGGCAGACTACGAGCAGTACTTC.

This clonotype has a handful of counts. The chain uses TRBV15 and TRBJ2-7; D gene unclear. Germline values: CDR1 LNHNV, CDR2 YYDKDF (reference sequence). V was clipped by 0 bases and J by 6 bases, with 9 bases between them. CDR3 length: 13 amino acids. CDR3 region: CATSRDMWFEQYV. The CDR3, as DNA: TGTGCCACCAGCAGAGATATGTGGTTCGAGCAGTACGTC.

This chain connects TRBV19 to TRBJ1-5, with 7 bases identical to TRBD1. The CDR3 is 17 residues long. Germline V gene sequence: CDR1 LNHDA, CDR2 SQIVND (reference sequence). V was clipped by 2 bases and J by 5 bases; unmatched bases: 12. The CDR3, as DNA: TGTGCCAGTAGTATAAGAGGGGGCGGATACTCAGATCAGCCCCAGCATTTT. Its protein product is CASSIRGGGYSDQPQHF.

The chain uses TRBV6-2 or TRBV6-3 and TRBJ2-1, with D possibly being TRBD1 (5 bases). Germline V lookup: CDR1 MNHEY, CDR2 SVGEGT. Trimming stripped 8 bases from V and 6 bases from J, with 11 bases between. CDR3 length: 12 amino acids. This chain's CDR3 is CASGAYRNEQFF. The CDR3 DNA reads as TGTGCCAGCGGGGCTTATCGCAATGAGCAGTTCTTC.

The chain uses TRBV27 and TRBJ1-1; the D is unclear. Germline lookup yields CDR1 MNHEY and CDR2 SMNVEV (reference sequence). V was trimmed by 0 bases and J by 5 bases, leaving 10 bases between them. This CDR3 has 14 residues. This chain's CDR3 is CASSLSPVATEAFF. In nucleotides, the CDR3 is TGTGCCAGCAGTTTATCCCCTGTGGCGACTGAAGCTTTCTTT.

This clonotype turned up a few times. The V gene is TRBV7-2, the J gene TRBJ2-1; 9 bases are shared with TRBD2. The germline V gene has CDR1 SGHTA and CDR2 FQGNSA. J gave up 6 bases and V 1 base, and 4 bases lay outside the gene matches. CDR3 size: 15 residues. The CDR3 loop is CASSLGLAGRNEQFF. The CDR3 nucleotides are TGTGCCAGCAGCTTAGGCCTAGCGGGGCGCAATGAGCAGTTCTTC.

This clonotype has more than one count but fewer than ten. The chain is built from TRBV13 and TRBJ2-3; 9 bases are shared with TRBD1. Germline assignment: CDR1 PRHDT and CDR2 FYEKMQ (reference sequence). J was trimmed by 6 bases and V by 5 bases; bases with no gene match: 6. The CDR3 contains 14 residues. The CDR3 loop is CASSPRQGVDTQYF. The DNA for the CDR3 is TGTGCCAGCAGCCCCCGACAGGGGGTGGATACGCAGTATTTT.

In its sample, this clonotype was seen a few times. This chain joins TRBV28 and TRBJ2-5, with TRBD2 matching over 12 bases. Unmatched junction bases numbered 11, after V lost 7 bases and J lost 5 bases. The CDR3 extends over 16 amino acids. Germline V gene lookup returns CDR1 MDHEN and CDR2 SYDVKM. The CDR3: CASTSGTSGFVETQYF. CDR3 DNA sequence: TGTGCCAGCACTTCCGGGACTAGCGGGTTCGTGGAGACCCAGTACTTC.

The chain uses TRBV5-1 and TRBJ2-3, with D perhaps TRBD1 (5 bases). Deletions cut 5 bases from V and 6 bases from J, with 13 bases between. This CDR3 is 13 amino acids long. Per germline, CDR1 SGHRS and CDR2 YFSETQ. The CDR3 DNA sequence: TGCGCCAGCAGTTGGTCTAGGGGTGATACGCAGTATTTT. As protein: CASSWSRGDTQYF. The full variable domain, in which reference TRBV5-1 and TRBJ2-3 provide the parts outside the CDR3, is KAGVTQTPRYLIKTRGQQVTLSCSPISGHRSVSWYQQTPGQGLQFLFEYFSETQRNKGNFPGRFSGRQFSNSRSEMNVSTLELGDSALYLCASSWSRGDTQYFGPGTRLTVL.

This clonotype was seen only a few times. In nucleotides, the CDR3 is TGTGCCAGCAGCTTCGGGGGAACAGGGACTGAAGCTTTCTTT. Encoded protein: CASSFGGTGTEAFF. The rearrangement uses TRBV5-5 and TRBJ1-1; possibly TRBD1 for D (6 bases). Germline V CDR1 and CDR2: SGHKS, YYEKEE (reference sequence). The length of the CDR3 is 14 residues. V lost 2 bases to trimming and J lost 5 bases, with 13 bases between them.

This clonotype came up a few times. The chain employs TRBV7-2 and TRBJ1-4, with D possibly TRBD1 on 6 matching bases. Trimming stripped 5 bases from V and 4 bases from J, with 14 bases between. This CDR3 spans 15 amino acids. Germline lookup yields CDR1 SGHTA and CDR2 FQGNSA. CDR3 sequence (DNA): TGTGCCAGCAGCCCCTCGACAGGCAGTAATGAAAAACTGTTTTTT. Protein product: CASSPSTGSNEKLFF.

V is TRBV10-3 and J is TRBJ1-4; D is undetermined. V lost 4 bases, J lost 4 bases, and 7 bases lay in between. CDR3 size: 13 residues. CDR1 ENHRY and CDR2 SYGVKD come from the germline V gene. The CDR3 coding sequence is TGTGCCATCAGTGCTGGGGATAATGAAAAACTGTTTTTT. Its translation is CAISAGDNEKLFF.

The table lists this clonotype with a few counts. The chain is built from TRBV10-3 and TRBJ1-6; the D gene is possibly TRBD1 (5 bases). Germline V gene sequence: CDR1 ENHRY, CDR2 SYGVKD. This CDR3 comprises 13 residues. The CDR3 DNA reads as TGTGTCATATCGGAGGCAGGGCCTTCACCCCTCCACTTT. This codes for CVISEAGPSPLHF.

V and J are TRBV6-1 and TRBJ1-4; tentatively, D is TRBD1 (5 bases). The germline V gene encodes CDR1 MNHNS and CDR2 SASEGT. This CDR3 has 17 amino acids. Between the trimmed V and J ends, which lost 1 base and 3 bases, there was a span of 15 bases. CDR3 region: CASSEGSGGRSNEKLFF. The CDR3 DNA follows: TGTGCCAGCAGTGAAGGGTCCGGGGGGAGGTCTAATGAAAAACTGTTTTTT.

V and J are TRBV10-3 and TRBJ2-3; 13 bases line up with TRBD2. The germline V gene encodes CDR1 ENHRY and CDR2 SYGVKD. The CDR3 loop spans 16 amino acids. V lost 3 bases, J lost 2 bases, and 2 bases stayed unmatched. Here the CDR3 reads CAISDTSGRATDTQYF. DNA for the CDR3: TGTGCCATCAGTGATACTAGCGGGAGGGCCACAGATACGCAGTATTTT.